Below are 26 T cell receptor beta chains sequenced from a single sample in a study of T cell changes during pregnancy in multiple sclerosis (dated by TCRdb to between 2019 and 2020). Library preparation employed the immunoSEQ multiplex PCR assay. What TCRdb holds here is the immuneACCESS table cut down to in-frame rearrangements. Part of the clones is not present; checked against another copy, under half of the missing clones reflect an unresolved V gene, and the others are unexplained. For this sample there are 79,000 or so clones; about 85% appear just once. The ten largest clones take up approximately 3.4% of the sample. Here the sequenced sample was peripheral blood, taken before pregnancy. The source of these receptors is a female donor with multiple sclerosis, enrolled in a pregnancy study.

The rearrangement joins TRBV4-2 to TRBJ2-2; D not certain. The CDR3 extends over 12 amino acids. V lost 5 bases, J lost 6 bases, and 7 bases lay in between. The V gene's germline CDR1 is LGHNA and CDR2 YNFKEQ. CDR3 coding DNA: TGTGCCAGCAGCTACTTGGCCGGGGAGCTGTTTTTT. Its translation is CASSYLAGELFF.

The chain employs TRBV30 and TRBJ2-7, with 9 positions matching TRBD1. This CDR3 has 15 amino acids. V lost 3 bases to trimming and J lost 4 bases; unmatched junction nucleotides: 10. The germline V gene has CDR1 GTSNPN and CDR2 SVGIG (reference sequence). CDR3 nucleotide sequence: TGTGCCTGGAGAACTACCGGGACAGGGACGTACGAGCAGTACTTC. Amino acid sequence: CAWRTTGTGTYEQYF. The full variable domain, its missing parts supplied by reference TRBV30 and TRBJ2-7, is SQTIHQWPATLVQPVGSPLSLECTVEGTSNPNLYWYRQAAGRGLQLLFYSVGIGQISSEVPQNLSASRPQDRQFILSSKKLLLSDSGFYLCAWRTTGTGTYEQYFGPGTRLTVT.

This chain joins TRBV6-5 and TRBJ1-1; the D is unclear. The CDR3 runs to 14 residues. CDR1 and CDR2 (germline): MNHEY, SVGAGI. The germline V and J ends were trimmed by 6 bases and 5 bases, with 16 bases remaining between them. The CDR3 loop reads CASSTRIEGTEAFF. The CDR3 DNA reads TGTGCCAGCAGCACCAGGATCGAGGGAACTGAAGCTTTCTTT.

The chain carries TRBV29-1 and TRBJ1-4, with D possibly matching TRBD1 (5 bases). CDR3 length: 13 residues. V dropped 5 bases and J dropped 7 bases, with 14 bases sitting between them. CDR1 is SQVTM, CDR2 ANQGSEA, per germline. As DNA, the CDR3 is TGCAGCGTTAACGACCTCGGGGGTGAAAAACTGTTTTTT. Encoded protein: CSVNDLGGEKLFF.

The chain uses TRBV6-5 and TRBJ1-6, with TRBD1 matching 10 bases. With V trimmed by 4 bases and J by 6 bases, 0 bases remained unmatched. Germline V gives CDR1 MNHEY, CDR2 SVGAGI. CDR3 length: 14 residues. CDR3 amino acids: CASSWTGGNSPLHF. CDR3 coding DNA: TGTGCCAGCAGTTGGACAGGGGGTAATTCACCCCTCCACTTT.

This clone was detected only a few times. This chain links TRBV5-1 with TRBJ2-2, with 7 bases identical to TRBD1. The V and J ends lost 0 bases and 2 bases, in that order; junction bases with no gene match: 1. The CDR3 consists of 15 residues. CDR1 and CDR2 (germline): SGHRS, YFSETQ. The CDR3 region has the DNA TGCGCCAGCAGCTTGGGGGACAGTAACACCGGGGAGCTGTTTTTT. Protein product: CASSLGDSNTGELFF.

The chain uses TRBV7-9 and TRBJ2-7; D call uncertain. Germline loops: CDR1 SEHNR, CDR2 FQNEAQ (reference sequence). The CDR3 is made up of 15 amino acids. The V end was cut by 5 bases, the J end by 3 bases, with 17 bases between. This CDR3 is CASSPPATTFYEQYF. The CDR3 region has the DNA TGTGCCAGCAGCCCCCCAGCGACCACTTTCTACGAGCAGTACTTC.

The chain carries TRBV7-6 and TRBJ1-1, with TRBD1 matching over 7 bases. The V segment lost 5 bases and the J segment 4 bases; nucleotides outside the gene matches: 10. CDR1 is SGHVS, CDR2 FNYEAQ, per germline. The CDR3 contains 15 residues. CDR3 in DNA: TGTGCCAGCAGCCCCACAGGGGTAGGAGGCACTGAAGCTTTCTTT. Translation gives CASSPTGVGGTEAFF. Supplemented by reference TRBV7-6 and TRBJ1-1, the full variable domain reads GAGVSQSPRYKVTKRGQDVALRCDPISGHVSLYWYRQALGQGPEFLTYFNYEAQQDKSGLPNDRFSAERPEGSISTLTIQRTEQRDSAMYRCASSPTGVGGTEAFFGQGTRLTVV.

This chain joins TRBV5-1 and TRBJ1-3, with D hard to call. Trimming pared 4 bases from V and 0 bases from J, leaving 11 bases between. Looked up from germline, CDR1 is SGHRS and CDR2 is YFSETQ. The CDR3 spans 15 residues. CDR3 sequence: CASSLGRNSGNTIYF. In nucleotides, the CDR3 is TGCGCCAGCAGCCTAGGGAGAAACTCTGGAAACACCATATATTTT. The variable domain in full, completed from reference TRBV5-1 and TRBJ1-3, reads KAGVTQTPRYLIKTRGQQVTLSCSPISGHRSVSWYQQTPGQGLQFLFEYFSETQRNKGNFPGRFSGRQFSNSRSEMNVSTLELGDSALYLCASSLGRNSGNTIYFGEGSWLTVV.

The chain combines TRBV27 with TRBJ1-1, with D hard to call. CDR1 and CDR2 (germline): MNHEY, SMNVEV (reference sequence). The CDR3 is 13 amino acids. The ends were cut back, 3 bases at V and 1 base at J, with 6 bases in the middle. The CDR3 region is CASSLAGNTEAFF. The CDR3 DNA reads as TGTGCCAGCAGTTTGGCTGGGAACACTGAAGCTTTCTTT.

The V call is TRBV18, the J call TRBJ2-1; D might be TRBD1 (6 bases). CDR1 is KGHSH, CDR2 LQKENI, per germline. Between the trimmed V and J ends, which lost 1 base and 4 bases, there was a span of 17 bases. This CDR3 is built from 17 residues. The CDR3: CASSPLRSGARYNEQFF. The CDR3 DNA is TGTGCCAGCTCACCACTGAGATCAGGGGCAAGGTACAATGAGCAGTTCTTC.

J is TRBJ1-1 and V is TRBV11-2, with 7 nucleotides matching TRBD1. Germline values: CDR1 SGHAT, CDR2 FQNNGV. With V trimmed by 5 bases and J by 0 bases, 12 bases remained unmatched. There are 17 residues in the CDR3. The DNA for the CDR3 is TGTGCCAGCAGCCGTATACGACAGGGAACCTTGAACACTGAAGCTTTCTTT. Protein product: CASSRIRQGTLNTEAFF.

This chain links TRBV6-4 with TRBJ1-6, with a tentative D call TRBD1 (5 bases). The CDR3 is made up of 14 amino acids. Trimming removed 6 bases at V and 11 bases at J, with 17 bases between. Germline assignment: CDR1 MRHNA and CDR2 SNTAGT. The CDR3 reads CASSLLGRGTPLHF. CDR3 nucleotide sequence: TGTGCCAGCAGCCTCCTGGGACGGGGGACACCCCTCCACTTT.

The V and J genes are TRBV2 and TRBJ2-1; TRBD2 aligns across 10 bases. Germline V gene lookup returns CDR1 SNHLY and CDR2 FYNNEI. CDR3 length equals 13 residues. The trim removed 10 bases at V and 8 bases at J, leaving 8 bases unmatched. CDR3 region: CANSGRAVDEQFF. DNA for the CDR3: TGTGCCAACAGCGGGAGGGCGGTAGATGAGCAGTTCTTC. The full variable domain, in which reference TRBV2 and TRBJ2-1 provide the parts outside the CDR3, is EPEVTQTPSHQVTQMGQEVILRCVPISNHLYFYWYRQILGQKVEFLVSFYNNEISEKSEIFDDQFSVERPDGSNFTLKIRSTKLEDSAMYFCANSGRAVDEQFFGPGTRLTVL.

This chain joins TRBV4-2 and TRBJ2-5; 8 bases map to TRBD2. The CDR3 runs to 15 residues. V lost 0 bases to trimming and J lost 5 bases; unmatched junction nucleotides: 5. CDR1 is LGHNA, CDR2 YNFKEQ, per germline. CDR3 coding DNA: TGTGCCAGCAGCCAAGACCGCGGGGGGACGGAGACCCAGTACTTC. Residues: CASSQDRGGTETQYF.

This chain connects TRBV6-5 to TRBJ1-5, with TRBD1 identical over 10 bases. After removal of 7 bases from V and 7 bases from J, the junction contained 7 bases not matched to a gene. Germline CDR1 is MNHEY and CDR2 is SVGAGI. This CDR3 contains 14 residues. For the CDR3, the DNA is TGTGCCAGCAACCCGACAGGGGGCGGACAGCCCCAGCATTTT. Its protein product is CASNPTGGGQPQHF.

This clone was recorded only once. The chain uses TRBV19 and TRBJ1-2; D might be TRBD1 (6 bases). The CDR3 runs 14 residues. V was shortened by 2 bases and J by 6 bases, with 13 bases between the two germline ends. The germline V gene encodes CDR1 LNHDA and CDR2 SQIVND (reference sequence). The CDR3 DNA is TGTGCCAGTAGTATATTGGGGGCGCGGGATGGCTACACCTTC. Encoded protein: CASSILGARDGYTF.

The rearrangement uses TRBV7-9 and TRBJ1-5, with D unclear. With 5 bases removed from V and 5 bases from J, the gap between germline ends came to 16 bases. The CDR3 sequence is 15 residues long. The germline V gene has CDR1 SEHNR and CDR2 FQNEAQ (reference sequence). The DNA of the CDR3 is TGTGCCAGCAGCCTGGGAGAGGGAAGGGATCAGCCCCAGCATTTT. This gives the protein CASSLGEGRDQPQHF.

The chain employs TRBV6-6 and TRBJ1-1; D ambiguous. The germline CDR1 and CDR2 sequences are MNHNY and SVGAGI (reference sequence). V was pared by 2 bases and J by 5 bases, with 18 bases between. The CDR3 is 16 amino acids. CDR3 loop: CASSYLQTSPGTEAFF. The DNA of the CDR3 is TGTGCCAGCAGTTACCTCCAAACATCCCCGGGGACTGAAGCTTTCTTT.

The chain couples TRBV4-2 to TRBJ1-2; TRBD1 matches 9 bases. The CDR3 runs 15 residues. After removal of 1 base from V and 1 base from J, the junction contained 1 base not matched to a gene. Germline-derived CDR1 and CDR2 are LGHNA and YNFKEQ. CDR3 residues: CASSQGDRDNYGYTF. CDR3 coding DNA: TGTGCCAGCAGCCAAGGGGACAGGGATAACTATGGCTACACCTTC.

This clone was seen a handful of times. V usage is TRBV7-8 and J usage is TRBJ1-4; D is undetermined. The V gene lost 2 bases and the J gene lost 5 bases, with 9 bases spanning the gap. The CDR3 runs 14 residues. Germline values: CDR1 SGHVS, CDR2 FQNEAQ. The CDR3 spells CASSLSWRNEKLFF. The CDR3 bases are TGTGCCAGCAGCTTATCGTGGCGGAATGAAAAACTGTTTTTT.

The chain uses TRBV6-5 and TRBJ2-5; possible D gene TRBD2, 5 bases. The CDR3 is 13 residues long. V lost 5 bases and J 1 base, leaving 8 bases between the germline ends. Germline CDR1 reads MNHEY; CDR2 reads SVGAGI. The DNA for the CDR3 is TGTGCCAGCAGTCGGACTTCCCAAGAGACCCAGTACTTC. Amino acids: CASSRTSQETQYF.

The chain links TRBV7-2 to TRBJ1-5; 7 bases match TRBD1. CDR3 size: 17 residues. With 1 base clipped from V and 6 bases from J, the junction kept 12 bases outside the gene matches. From germline, CDR1 is SGHTA and CDR2 FQGNSA. CDR3 in amino acids: CASSLVFRQGRSQPQHF. The CDR3 DNA is TGTGCCAGCAGCTTAGTTTTCCGACAGGGCCGTAGTCAGCCCCAGCATTTT. Full variable domain (missing parts from reference TRBV7-2 and TRBJ1-5): GAGVSQSPSNKVTEKGKDVELRCDPISGHTALYWYRQSLGQGLEFLIYFQGNSAPDKSGLPSDRFSAERTGGSVSTLTIQRTQQEDSAVYLCASSLVFRQGRSQPQHFGDGTRLSIL.

The genes are TRBV9 and TRBJ1-2; TRBD1 matches 8 bases. The trim removed 3 bases at V and 5 bases at J, leaving 12 bases unmatched. The CDR3 is 16 amino acids. Germline loops: CDR1 SGDLS, CDR2 YYNGEE. The CDR3: CASSEGSDRGTYGYTF. CDR3 sequence (DNA): TGTGCCAGCAGCGAGGGATCCGACAGGGGAACGTATGGCTACACCTTC. Combining the CDR3 with reference TRBV9 and TRBJ1-2 gives the whole variable domain DSGVTQTPKHLITATGQRVTLRCSPRSGDLSVYWYQQSLDQGLQFLIQYYNGEERAKGNILERFSAQQFPDLHSELNLSSLELGDSALYFCASSEGSDRGTYGYTFGSGTRLTVV.

The V call is TRBV5-6, the J call TRBJ1-2; D might be TRBD1 (5 bases). V was pared by 3 bases and J by 6 bases, with 6 bases between. The germline V gene has CDR1 SGHDT and CDR2 YYEEEE. The CDR3 covers 11 residues. CDR3: CASSWGDGYTF. The DNA of the CDR3 is TGTGCCAGCAGCTGGGGGGATGGCTACACCTTC. The whole variable domain, remainder taken from reference TRBV5-6 and TRBJ1-2, is DAGVTQSPTHLIKTRGQQVTLRCSPKSGHDTVSWYQQALGQGPQFIFQYYEEEERQRGNFPDRFSGHQFPNYSSELNVNALLLGDSALYLCASSWGDGYTFGSGTRLTVV.

V gene TRBV18 combines with J gene TRBJ1-4; 9 positions agree with TRBD1. Germline trimming cut 3 bases from V and 3 bases from J; bases unmatched to any gene: 8. Germline V gene data show CDR1 as KGHSH and CDR2 as LQKENI. This CDR3 region has 17 residues. The CDR3 protein is CASSPYNRGQANEKLFF. The CDR3 DNA reads TGTGCCAGCTCACCCTACAACAGGGGGCAGGCTAATGAAAAACTGTTTTTT.